This T cell receptor beta chain comes out of a study of vaccination effects on CD4 cells after COVID-19. V lost 0 bases to trimming and J lost 0 bases, with 12 bases between them. CDR3 length: 16 residues. CDR1 and CDR2 from the germline V gene are SGHRS and YFSETQ. The assay was immunoSEQ multiplex PCR, and TCRdb's table has in-frame clones only and misses some. The data contain 35,000 to 45,000 clones, less than 70% of them seen just once; the ten biggest clones take up 14% to 15%. Viral peptide pools were used in the ViraFEST assay to expand antigen-specific CD4+ T cells, and sequencing came afterward. Investigators separated out CD4+ T cells once 10 days of culture had passed. Among the vaccine recipients, none had a prior SARS-CoV-2 infection, and nucleocapsid antibodies were negative. Each well held 2 million to 2.5 million PBMC cultured with around 10 ug/ml peptides and roughly 10 IU/ml IL-2.

About this clone itself: Its target is not known.

The gene calls are TRBV5-1 and TRBJ2-5; D possibly corresponds to TRBD2 (6 bases). The sequence was collected from a human donor who received a COVID-19 vaccine. Sequencing was performed on CD4+ T cells from PBMCs cultured with HCoV-OC43 spike peptides, taken before COVID-19 vaccination. Subset described: HCoV-OC43 spike overlapping peptide pool stimulation. CDR3 loop: CASSLGAGRDQETQYF. DNA of the CDR3: TGCGCCAGCAGCTTGGGTGCGGGAAGGGACCAAGAGACCCAGTACTTC.